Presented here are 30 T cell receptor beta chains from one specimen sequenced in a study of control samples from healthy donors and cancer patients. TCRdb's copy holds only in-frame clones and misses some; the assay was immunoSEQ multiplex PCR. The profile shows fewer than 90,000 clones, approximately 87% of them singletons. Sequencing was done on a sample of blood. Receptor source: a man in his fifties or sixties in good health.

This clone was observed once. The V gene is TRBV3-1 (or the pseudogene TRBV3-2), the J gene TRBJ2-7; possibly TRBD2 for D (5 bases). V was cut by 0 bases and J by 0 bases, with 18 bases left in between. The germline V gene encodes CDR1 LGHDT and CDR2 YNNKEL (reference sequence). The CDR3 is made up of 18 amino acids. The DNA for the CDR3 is TGTGCCAGCAGCCAAGATTTGGCAGGAGGAAATAGCTCCTACGAGCAGTACGTC. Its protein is CASSQDLAGGNSSYEQYV.

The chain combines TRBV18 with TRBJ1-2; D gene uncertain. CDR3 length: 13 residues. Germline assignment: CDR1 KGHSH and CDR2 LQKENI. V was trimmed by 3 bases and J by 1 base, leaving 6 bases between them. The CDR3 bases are TGTGCCAGCTCACCCTCTGATAACTATGGCTACACCTTC. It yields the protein CASSPSDNYGYTF.

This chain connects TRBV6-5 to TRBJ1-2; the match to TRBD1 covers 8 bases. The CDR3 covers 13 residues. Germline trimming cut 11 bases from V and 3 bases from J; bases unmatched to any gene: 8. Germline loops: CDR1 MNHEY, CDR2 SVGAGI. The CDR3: CACSQGAYYGYTF. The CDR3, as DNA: TGTGCCTGCTCTCAGGGGGCCTACTATGGCTACACCTTC.

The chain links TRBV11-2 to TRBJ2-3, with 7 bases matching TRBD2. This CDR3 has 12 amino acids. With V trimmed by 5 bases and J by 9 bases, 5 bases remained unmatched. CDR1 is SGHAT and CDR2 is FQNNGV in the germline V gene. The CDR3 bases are TGTGCCAGCAGCCCTGGGGGGGGGACGCAGTATTTT. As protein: CASSPGGGTQYF.

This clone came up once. The CDR3 is CASSITVSGNTIYF. The CDR3 region has the DNA TGTGCCAGTAGTATTACAGTCTCTGGAAACACCATATATTTT. The V call is TRBV19, the J call TRBJ1-3; D is ambiguous. Between the trimmed V and J ends, which lost 3 bases and 0 bases, there was a span of 6 bases. This CDR3 is built from 14 residues. Per the germline V gene, CDR1 is LNHDA and CDR2 is SQIVND (reference sequence).

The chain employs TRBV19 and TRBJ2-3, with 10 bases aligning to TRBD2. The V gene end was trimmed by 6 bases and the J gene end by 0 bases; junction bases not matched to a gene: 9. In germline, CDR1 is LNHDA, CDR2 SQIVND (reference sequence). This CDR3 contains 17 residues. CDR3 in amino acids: CASSPELAGSSTDTQYF. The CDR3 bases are TGTGCCAGTAGCCCGGAACTAGCGGGGTCTAGCACAGATACGCAGTATTTT.

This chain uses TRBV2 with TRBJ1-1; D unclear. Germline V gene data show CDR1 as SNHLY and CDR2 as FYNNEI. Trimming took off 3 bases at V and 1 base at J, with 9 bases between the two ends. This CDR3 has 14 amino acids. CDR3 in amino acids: CASSEWAANTEAFF. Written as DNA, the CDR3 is TGTGCCAGCAGTGAGTGGGCGGCGAACACTGAAGCTTTCTTT.

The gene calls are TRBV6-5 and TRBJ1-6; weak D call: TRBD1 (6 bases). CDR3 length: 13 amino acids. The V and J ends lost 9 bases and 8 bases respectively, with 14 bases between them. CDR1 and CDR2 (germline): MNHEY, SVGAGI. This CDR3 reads CASGGLTDSPLHF. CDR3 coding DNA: TGTGCCAGTGGGGGCCTGACGGATTCACCCCTCCACTTT.

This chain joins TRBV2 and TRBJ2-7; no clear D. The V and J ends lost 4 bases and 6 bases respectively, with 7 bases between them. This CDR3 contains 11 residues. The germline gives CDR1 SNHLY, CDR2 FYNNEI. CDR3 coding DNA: TGTGCCAGCAGTGCCCGCGGCGAGCAGTACTTC. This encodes CASSARGEQYF.

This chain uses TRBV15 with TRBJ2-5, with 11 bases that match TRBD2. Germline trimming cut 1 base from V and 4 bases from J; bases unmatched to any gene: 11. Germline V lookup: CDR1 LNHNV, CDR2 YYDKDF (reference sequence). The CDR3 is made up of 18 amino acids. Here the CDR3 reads CATSRGLTTSGGGETQYF. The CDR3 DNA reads TGTGCCACCAGCAGAGGCCTCACTACTAGCGGGGGAGGAGAGACCCAGTACTTC. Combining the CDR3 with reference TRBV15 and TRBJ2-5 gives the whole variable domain DAMVIQNPRYQVTQFGKPVTLSCSQTLNHNVMYWYQQKSSQAPKLLFHYYDKDFNNEADTPDNFQSRRPNTSFCFLDIRSPGLGDTAMYLCATSRGLTTSGGGETQYFGPGTRLLVL.

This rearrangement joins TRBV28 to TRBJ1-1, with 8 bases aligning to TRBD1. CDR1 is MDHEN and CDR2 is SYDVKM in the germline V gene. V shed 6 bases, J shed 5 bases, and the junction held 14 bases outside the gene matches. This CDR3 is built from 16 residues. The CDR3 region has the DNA TGTGCCAGCAGCCCTGCGGTAGGACAGGGTGGTACTGAAGCTTTCTTT. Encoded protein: CASSPAVGQGGTEAFF.

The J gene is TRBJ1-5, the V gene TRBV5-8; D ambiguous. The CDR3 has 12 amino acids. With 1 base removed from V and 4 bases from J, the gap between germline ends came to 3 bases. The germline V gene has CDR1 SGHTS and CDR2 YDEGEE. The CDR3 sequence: CASSLPNQPQHF. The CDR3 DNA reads TGTGCCAGCAGCTTGCCTAATCAGCCCCAGCATTTT.

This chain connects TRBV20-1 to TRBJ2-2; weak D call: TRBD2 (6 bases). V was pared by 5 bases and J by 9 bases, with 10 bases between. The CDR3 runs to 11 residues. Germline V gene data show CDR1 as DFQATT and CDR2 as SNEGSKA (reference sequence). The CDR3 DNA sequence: TGCAGTGCTCCAGGGAGGCGGGAGCTGTTTTTT. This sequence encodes CSAPGRRELFF.

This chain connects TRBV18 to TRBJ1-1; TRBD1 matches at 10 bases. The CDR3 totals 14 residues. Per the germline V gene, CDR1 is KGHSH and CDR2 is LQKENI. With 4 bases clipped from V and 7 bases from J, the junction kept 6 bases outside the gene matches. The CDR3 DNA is TGTGCCAGCTCACAAACGACAGGGGGCCTTGAAGCTTTCTTT. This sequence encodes CASSQTTGGLEAFF.

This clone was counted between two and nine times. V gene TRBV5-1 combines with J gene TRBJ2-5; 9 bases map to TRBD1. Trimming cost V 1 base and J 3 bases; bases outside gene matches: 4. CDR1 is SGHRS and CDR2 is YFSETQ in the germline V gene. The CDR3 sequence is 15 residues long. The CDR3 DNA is TGCGCCAGCAGCTTGAGGGGACAGGGAGAAGAGACCCAGTACTTC. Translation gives CASSLRGQGEETQYF.

CDR3 DNA: TGTGCCAGCAGGAGGGAGCGGAGCTCCTACAATGAGCAGTTCTTC. It yields the protein CASRRERSSYNEQFF. The chain joins TRBV6-5 to TRBJ2-1, with D perhaps matching TRBD2 (5 bases). CDR3 size: 15 residues. Trimming stripped 6 bases from V and 0 bases from J, with 12 bases between. Germline loops: CDR1 MNHEY, CDR2 SVGAGI.

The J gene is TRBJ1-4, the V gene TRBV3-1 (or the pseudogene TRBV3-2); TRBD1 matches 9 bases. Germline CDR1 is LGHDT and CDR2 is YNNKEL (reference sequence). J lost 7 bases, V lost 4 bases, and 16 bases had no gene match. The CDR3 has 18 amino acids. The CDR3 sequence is CASSPIEGQGYIVEKLFF. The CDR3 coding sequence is TGTGCCAGCAGCCCAATCGAAGGACAGGGGTACATAGTTGAAAAACTGTTTTTT.

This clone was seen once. CDR3: CASSAMGGQANTGELFF. CDR3 sequence (DNA): TGTGCCAGCAGTGCAATGGGGGGACAGGCGAACACCGGGGAGCTGTTTTTT. The gene calls are TRBV2 and TRBJ2-2, with TRBD1 matching 8 bases. The V gene's germline CDR1 is SNHLY and CDR2 FYNNEI. This CDR3 is built from 17 residues. Trimming took 4 bases from V and 0 from J; bases not matched to a gene: 7.

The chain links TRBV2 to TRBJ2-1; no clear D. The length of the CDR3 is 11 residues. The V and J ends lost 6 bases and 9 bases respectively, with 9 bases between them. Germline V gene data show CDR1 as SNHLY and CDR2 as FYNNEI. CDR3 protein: CASRGYREQFF. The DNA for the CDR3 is TGTGCCAGCAGGGGATATCGTGAGCAGTTCTTC.

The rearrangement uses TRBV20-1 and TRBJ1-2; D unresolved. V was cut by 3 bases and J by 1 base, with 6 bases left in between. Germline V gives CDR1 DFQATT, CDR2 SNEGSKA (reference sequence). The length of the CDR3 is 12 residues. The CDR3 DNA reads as TGCAGTGCTAGTTGGGGTAACTATGGCTACACCTTC. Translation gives CSASWGNYGYTF.

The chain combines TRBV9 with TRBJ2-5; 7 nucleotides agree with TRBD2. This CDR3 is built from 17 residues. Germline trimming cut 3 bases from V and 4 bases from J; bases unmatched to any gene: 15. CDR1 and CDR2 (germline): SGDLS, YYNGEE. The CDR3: CASSAPREKDFAETQYF. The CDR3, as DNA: TGTGCCAGCAGCGCGCCGCGGGAGAAGGACTTCGCAGAGACCCAGTACTTC.

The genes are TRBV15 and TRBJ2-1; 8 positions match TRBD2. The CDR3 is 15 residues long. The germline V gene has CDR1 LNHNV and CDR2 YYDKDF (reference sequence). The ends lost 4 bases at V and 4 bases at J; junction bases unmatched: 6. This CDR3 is CATSIVGGRYNEQFF. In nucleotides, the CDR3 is TGTGCCACCAGCATAGTTGGCGGGAGGTACAATGAGCAGTTCTTC.

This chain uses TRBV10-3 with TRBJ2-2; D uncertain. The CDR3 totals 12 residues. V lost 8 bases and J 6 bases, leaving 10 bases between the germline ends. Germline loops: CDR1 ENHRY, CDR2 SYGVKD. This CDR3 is CAISAESGELFF. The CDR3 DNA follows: TGTGCCATCTCCGCCGAGTCCGGGGAGCTGTTTTTT.

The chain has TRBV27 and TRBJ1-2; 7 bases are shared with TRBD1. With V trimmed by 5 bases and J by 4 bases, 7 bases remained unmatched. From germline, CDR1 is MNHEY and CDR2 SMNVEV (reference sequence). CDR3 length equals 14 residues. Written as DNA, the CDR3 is TGTGCCAGCAGTCCGCCGGGACAGCTCTATGGCTACACCTTC. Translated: CASSPPGQLYGYTF.

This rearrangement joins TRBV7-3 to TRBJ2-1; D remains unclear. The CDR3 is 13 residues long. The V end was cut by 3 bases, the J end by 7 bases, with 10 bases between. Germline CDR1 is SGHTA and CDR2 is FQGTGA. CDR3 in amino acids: CASSLISPNEQFF. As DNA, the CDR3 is TGTGCCAGCAGCTTGATTTCCCCTAATGAGCAGTTCTTC.

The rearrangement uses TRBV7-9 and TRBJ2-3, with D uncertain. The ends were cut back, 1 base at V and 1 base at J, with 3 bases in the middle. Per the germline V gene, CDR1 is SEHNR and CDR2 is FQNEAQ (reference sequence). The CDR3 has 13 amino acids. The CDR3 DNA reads TGTGCCAGCAGCTTAGTCGGCACAGATACGCAGTATTTT. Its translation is CASSLVGTDTQYF.

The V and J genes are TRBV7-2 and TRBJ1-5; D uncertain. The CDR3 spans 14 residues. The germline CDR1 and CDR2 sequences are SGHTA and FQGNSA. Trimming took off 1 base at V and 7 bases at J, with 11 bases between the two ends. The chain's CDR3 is CASSLGGNGQPQHF. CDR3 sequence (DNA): TGTGCCAGCAGCTTAGGAGGGAACGGACAGCCCCAGCATTTT. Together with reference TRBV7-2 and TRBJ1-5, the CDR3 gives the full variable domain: GAGVSQSPSNKVTEKGKDVELRCDPISGHTALYWYRQSLGQGLEFLIYFQGNSAPDKSGLPSDRFSAERTGGSVSTLTIQRTQQEDSAVYLCASSLGGNGQPQHFGDGTRLSIL.

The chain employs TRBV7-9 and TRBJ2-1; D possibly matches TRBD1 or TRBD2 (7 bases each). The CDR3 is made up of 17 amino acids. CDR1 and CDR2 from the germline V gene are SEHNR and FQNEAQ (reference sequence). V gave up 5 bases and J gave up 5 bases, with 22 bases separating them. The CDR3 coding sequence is TGTGCCAGCAGCCCCGCCAGGGGGGGGCAAGACCACAATGAGCAGTTCTTC. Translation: CASSPARGGQDHNEQFF.

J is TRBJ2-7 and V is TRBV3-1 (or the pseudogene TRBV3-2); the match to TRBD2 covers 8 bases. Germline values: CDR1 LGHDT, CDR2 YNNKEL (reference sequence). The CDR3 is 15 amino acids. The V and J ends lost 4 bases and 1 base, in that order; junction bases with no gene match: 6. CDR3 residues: CASSPGGTRSYEQYF. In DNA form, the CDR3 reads TGTGCCAGCAGCCCGGGCGGGACTAGATCCTACGAGCAGTACTTC.

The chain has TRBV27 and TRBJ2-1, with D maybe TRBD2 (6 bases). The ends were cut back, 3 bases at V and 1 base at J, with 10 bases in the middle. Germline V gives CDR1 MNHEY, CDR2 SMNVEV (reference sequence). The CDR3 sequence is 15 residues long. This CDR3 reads CASSFRRESYNEQFF. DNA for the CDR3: TGTGCCAGCAGTTTTCGGCGGGAATCCTACAATGAGCAGTTCTTC.